The subject of this entry is one T cell receptor (beta chain). Its antigen is undetermined. In germline, CDR1 is LNHDA, CDR2 SQIVND (reference sequence). J gave up 2 bases and V 5 bases, and 11 bases lay outside the gene matches. The CDR3 consists of 16 residues. The repertoire was sequenced with immunoSEQ multiplex PCR; TCRdb's copy has only in-frame clones and lacks some. The table lists over 100,000 clones, approximately 90% of them singletons, with 0.55% in the top ten. This specimen comes from a study of OX40 agonist ivuxolimab in advanced cancers. Study-level points and caveats: In general, CD8+ T cells held more expanded clones than CD4+ did, on average.

This clonotype was obtained from an adult with an advanced solid tumor such as melanoma, head and neck, liver or kidney cancer. The rearrangement uses TRBV19 and TRBJ1-2; 7 bases match TRBD1. The input for sequencing was CD4+ or CD8+ T cells sorted from blood, taken in a trial of the OX40 agonist ivuxolimab. The CDR3 here is CASSPAEAGGNYGYTF. CDR3 bases: TGTGCCAGTAGTCCGGCGGAGGCAGGGGGAAACTATGGCTACACCTTC.